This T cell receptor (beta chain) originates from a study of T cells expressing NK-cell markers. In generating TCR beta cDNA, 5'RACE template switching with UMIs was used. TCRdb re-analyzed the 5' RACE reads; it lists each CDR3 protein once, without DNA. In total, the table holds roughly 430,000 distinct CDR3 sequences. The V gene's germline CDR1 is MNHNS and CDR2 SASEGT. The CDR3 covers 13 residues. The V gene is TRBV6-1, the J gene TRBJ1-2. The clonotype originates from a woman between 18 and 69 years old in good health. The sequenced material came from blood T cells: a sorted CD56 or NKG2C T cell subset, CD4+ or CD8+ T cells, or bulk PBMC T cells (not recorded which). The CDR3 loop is CASRDRANYGYTF.